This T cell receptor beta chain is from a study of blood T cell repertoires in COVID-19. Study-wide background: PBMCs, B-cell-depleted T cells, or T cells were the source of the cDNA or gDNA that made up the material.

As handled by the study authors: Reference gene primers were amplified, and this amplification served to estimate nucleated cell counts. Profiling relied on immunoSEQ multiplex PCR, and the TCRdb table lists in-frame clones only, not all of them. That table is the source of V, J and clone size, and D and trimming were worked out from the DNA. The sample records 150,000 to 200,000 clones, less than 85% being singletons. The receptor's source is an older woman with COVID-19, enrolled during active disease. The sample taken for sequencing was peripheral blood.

The CDR3 DNA sequence: TGTGCCAGCAGCAGAACGACAGGGAATTCGGGCGAGCAGTACGTC. Its translation: CASSRTTGNSGEQYV. The V call is TRBV13, the J call TRBJ2-7, with 7 positions matching TRBD1. V dropped 5 bases and J dropped 6; count of bases not matched to a gene: 13. Germline V lookup: CDR1 PRHDT, CDR2 FYEKMQ (reference sequence). This CDR3 is 15 amino acids long.